This T cell receptor (beta chain) was obtained from a study of CDR3 diversity in severe acne. TCRdb passed the PCR reads through MiXCR, listing each CDR3 protein once. Altogether approximately 84,000 distinct CDR3 sequences are present, around 53% being singletons, with the ten largest covering around 15%. The V end was cut by 1 base, the J end by 6 bases, with 9 bases between. The germline V gene has CDR1 MGHDK and CDR2 SYGVNS. CDR3 length: 13 amino acids. This clonotype showed up many times. The sample consisted of blood. The source of this sequence is a male donor in good health, without acne. V is TRBV25-1 and J is TRBJ1-1, with no clear D. DNA for the CDR3: TGTGCCAGCAGTGAATCTGGCAGACCTGAAGCTTTCTTT. Translating gives CASSESGRPEAFF.